The 22 T cell receptor beta chains below come from one sample, sequenced in a study of blood T cells in healthy people across ages. A sample-barcoded 5' primer and a J-beta primer mix were used in a second PCR of roughly 6 to 11 cycles. TCRdb fed the 5' RACE reads into MiXCR, producing one record per CDR3 protein. Here the sample spans roughly 800,000 distinct CDR3 sequences, roughly 64% being singletons. Material for sequencing was blood. The receptors stem from a man in his thirties or forties in good health.

The rearrangement uses TRBV7-2 and TRBJ2-4; the D is unclear. The CDR3 is made up of 13 amino acids. Trimming removed 3 bases at V and 8 bases at J, with 11 bases between. Germline V gives CDR1 SGHTA, CDR2 FQGNSA. In nucleotides, the CDR3 is TGTGCCAGCAGCTTTGACCCTGGGGACATTCAGTACTTC. It translates to CASSFDPGDIQYF.

This rearrangement joins TRBV7-8 to TRBJ1-2; TRBD1 matches 8 bases. Germline V CDR1 and CDR2: SGHVS, FQNEAQ. J was trimmed by 3 bases and V by 3 bases; bases with no gene match: 6. The CDR3 runs 15 residues. The CDR3 loop is CASSFSTGQDYGYTF. CDR3 sequence (DNA): TGTGCCAGCAGCTTCTCAACGGGACAGGACTATGGCTACACCTTC. The whole variable domain, filled in from reference TRBV7-8 and TRBJ1-2, reads GAGVSQSPRYKVAKRGQDVALRCDPISGHVSLFWYQQALGQGPEFLTYFQNEAQLDKSGLPSDRFFAERPEGSVSTLKIQRTQQEDSAVYLCASSFSTGQDYGYTFGSGTRLTVV.

The V and J genes are TRBV4-1 and TRBJ2-1; D possibly corresponds to TRBD2 (5 bases). Germline CDR1 and CDR2: MGHRA and YSYEKL. The CDR3 covers 15 residues. Trimming took 3 bases from V and 4 from J, leaving 13 bases between them. CDR3 DNA: TGCGCCAGCAGCCAGCTCGGGATAAAATACAATGAGCAGTTCTTC. Translation: CASSQLGIKYNEQFF.

The chain carries TRBV9 and TRBJ2-3; a possible D gene is TRBD2 (6 bases). Germline V gene sequence: CDR1 SGDLS, CDR2 YYNGEE. The CDR3 is 14 residues long. Trimming pared 2 bases from V and 3 bases from J, leaving 10 bases between. This CDR3 reads CASSVRRGTDTQYF. CDR3 coding DNA: TGTGCCAGCAGCGTCCGACGGGGGACAGATACGCAGTATTTT.

This chain joins TRBV20-1 and TRBJ1-2; D possibly corresponds to TRBD1 (5 bases). V dropped 2 bases and J dropped 0 bases, with 25 bases sitting between them. Germline values: CDR1 DFQATT, CDR2 SNEGSKA (reference sequence). The CDR3 has 19 residues. CDR3 amino acids: CSARTGEGKRMSSNYGYTF. CDR3 nucleotides: TGCAGTGCTAGAACGGGGGAGGGGAAGAGGATGTCATCTAACTATGGCTACACCTTC.

This clonotype was picked up a small number of times. The V gene is TRBV13, the J gene TRBJ1-2; TRBD1 agrees at 7 bases. Germline V gives CDR1 PRHDT, CDR2 FYEKMQ (reference sequence). This CDR3 contains 15 residues. V lost 5 bases, J lost 2 bases, and 8 bases stayed unmatched. This chain's CDR3 is CASSDRVMGNYGYTF. CDR3 DNA: TGTGCCAGCAGCGACAGGGTTATGGGCAACTATGGCTACACCTTC.

J is TRBJ2-3 and V is TRBV6-5; the D is unclear. The CDR3 consists of 12 residues. Germline V gives CDR1 MNHEY, CDR2 SVGAGI. V lost 5 bases to trimming and J lost 5 bases, with 8 bases between them. The CDR3 spells CASSPFGDTQYF. In nucleotides, the CDR3 is TGTGCCAGCAGTCCTTTCGGAGATACGCAGTATTTT.

J is TRBJ2-4 and V is TRBV7-2; D may be TRBD1 (6 bases). The DNA matches TRBJ2-5 better at its end, which makes the J call doubtful. The CDR3 length is 14 residues. In germline, CDR1 is SGHTA, CDR2 FQGNSA. CDR3 protein: CASILSTGLQTQYF. In DNA, the CDR3 is TGTGCCAGCATCCTCTCGACAGGCTTGCAGACCCAGTACTTC.

This rearrangement joins TRBV4-3 to TRBJ1-5, with D possibly matching TRBD1 (5 bases). The CDR3 has 15 amino acids. Germline values: CDR1 LGHNA, CDR2 YSLEER. Trimming stripped 2 bases from V and 9 bases from J, with 17 bases between. The CDR3 DNA sequence: TGCGCCAGCAGCCAACATGGGACGGTGGATTGGCCCCAGCATTTT. Protein product: CASSQHGTVDWPQHF.

In its sample, this clonotype was seen a few times. The chain carries TRBV24-1 and TRBJ2-1; D is undetermined. V dropped 9 bases and J dropped 0 bases, with 11 bases sitting between them. The CDR3 sequence is 14 residues long. Germline V gene sequence: CDR1 KGHDR, CDR2 SFDVKD. The CDR3 is CATSPRGSYNEQFF. CDR3 nucleotides: TGTGCCACCTCTCCTAGAGGCTCCTACAATGAGCAGTTCTTC.

Only a few counts were recorded for this clonotype. The chain couples TRBV7-2 to TRBJ1-5; 7 nucleotides agree with TRBD1. Germline values: CDR1 SGHTA, CDR2 FQGNSA. This CDR3 is 15 amino acids long. V shed 1 base, J shed 5 bases, and the junction held 5 bases outside the gene matches. The CDR3 region has the DNA TGTGCCAGCAGCTTAGGGCGACAGGGTGATCAGCCCCAGCATTTT. This codes for CASSLGRQGDQPQHF.

This chain joins TRBV5-6 and TRBJ2-5; 12 bases are shared with TRBD2. Trimming cost V 4 bases and J 2 bases; bases outside gene matches: 6. CDR1 is SGHDT and CDR2 is YYEEEE in the germline V gene. The CDR3 has 16 residues. The CDR3 bases are TGTGCCAGCAGCCAGTGGACTAGCGGGGATCAAGAGACCCAGTACTTC. This sequence encodes CASSQWTSGDQETQYF.

The chain combines TRBV6-6 with TRBJ2-3; 8 nucleotides line up with TRBD2. The germline V gene has CDR1 MNHNY and CDR2 SVGAGI (reference sequence). The CDR3 has 16 residues. V shed 10 bases, J shed 2 bases, and the junction held 14 bases outside the gene matches. The CDR3 reads CATERGGRSTTDTQYF. The CDR3 nucleotides read TGTGCCACCGAACGGGGGGGGAGATCCACCACAGATACGCAGTATTTT.

The chain recombines TRBV2 with TRBJ2-5; D assignment may be TRBD1 or TRBD2 (5 bases each). V dropped 8 bases and J dropped 7 bases, with 14 bases sitting between them. This CDR3 spans 12 amino acids. CDR1 is SNHLY, CDR2 FYNNEI, per germline. The DNA for the CDR3 is TGTGCCAGCTCCCAACTGGGACCGACCCAGTACTTC. Translating gives CASSQLGPTQYF.

This chain connects TRBV12-3 or TRBV12-4 to TRBJ2-7; D gene uncertain. The V end was cut by 4 bases, the J end by 9 bases, with 10 bases between. CDR3 size: 11 residues. CDR3 coding DNA: TGTGCCAGCAGTTCCCACCGAGGGCAGTACTTC. It is translated as CASSSHRGQYF.

This clonotype has only one observation. The V call is TRBV20-1, the J call TRBJ2-7; the match to TRBD1 covers 8 bases. The CDR3 extends over 14 amino acids. The germline V gene encodes CDR1 DFQATT and CDR2 SNEGSKA (reference sequence). V dropped 7 bases and J dropped 0; count of bases not matched to a gene: 8. In DNA, the CDR3 is TGCAGTGTTGTGGACAGGGTCAACTCCTACGAGCAGTACTTC. It translates to CSVVDRVNSYEQYF.

A few counts support this clonotype. V and J are TRBV9 and TRBJ2-7; D unresolved. The CDR3 totals 15 residues. The V gene's germline CDR1 is SGDLS and CDR2 YYNGEE. V was shortened by 4 bases and J by 12 bases, with 26 bases between the two germline ends. In DNA form, the CDR3 reads TGTGCCAGCAGCCTCCGTCCCGTACCCCAGTCTGCGCGGTACTTC. It codes for CASSLRPVPQSARYF.

V usage is TRBV7-2 and J usage is TRBJ2-7, with D perhaps TRBD1 (7 bases). Germline CDR1 and CDR2: SGHTA and FQGNSA. The ends were cut back, 3 bases at V and 1 base at J, with 19 bases in the middle. This CDR3 is 17 amino acids long. Here the CDR3 DNA reads TGTGCCAGCAGCTTTGAAATCAGGGGGGAATGGTCCTACGAGCAGTACTTC. It is translated as CASSFEIRGEWSYEQYF.

The chain couples TRBV4-2 to TRBJ1-5, with D perhaps matching TRBD1 (6 bases). This CDR3 contains 15 residues. Germline assignment: CDR1 LGHNA and CDR2 YNFKEQ. The V end was cut by 0 bases, the J end by 7 bases, with 13 bases between. The DNA of the CDR3 is TGTGCCAGCAGCCAAGATCTCGAGGGGGGGCAGCCCCAGCATTTT. It encodes CASSQDLEGGQPQHF.

Regarding this clonotype: A single base separates this from a much larger clone, so it may be a read error. V usage is TRBV10-3 and J usage is TRBJ2-1, with 7 positions matching TRBD1. This CDR3 is 14 amino acids long. The trim removed 6 bases at V and 8 bases at J, leaving 10 bases unmatched. The germline V gene has CDR1 ENHRY and CDR2 SYGVKD. CDR3 loop: CAIRNRGLGDEQFF. The CDR3 region has the DNA TGTGCCATCAGGAACAGGGGTCTAGGCGATGAGCAGTTCTTC.

This clonotype was seen a single time. V is TRBV20-1 and J is TRBJ1-2; D not certain. Looked up from germline, CDR1 is DFQATT and CDR2 is SNEGSKA (reference sequence). There are 13 residues in the CDR3. V was trimmed by 4 bases and J by 0 bases, leaving 9 bases between them. In DNA, the CDR3 is TGCAGTGCTAAGGAGGAAACTAACTATGGCTACACCTTC. It specifies CSAKEETNYGYTF.

In this sample, this clonotype turned up a few times. This chain connects TRBV7-2 to TRBJ2-3; D is uncertain. V was shortened by 1 base and J by 4 bases, with 9 bases between the two germline ends. CDR3 length equals 14 residues. CDR1 and CDR2 from the germline V gene are SGHTA and FQGNSA. The CDR3 nucleotides are TGTGCCAGCAGCTTAGGGATTATCGCAGATACGCAGTATTTT. It yields the protein CASSLGIIADTQYF.